The clone carrying this T cell receptor (beta chain) was counted ten times or more. TCRdb re-called the 5' RACE reads through MiXCR, storing one row per CDR3 protein. This sample carries tens of thousands of distinct CDR3 sequences, 15% to 20% of them seen once, and the ten largest clones take about 4.3%. The data were taken from a study of T cells of healthy individuals. This CDR3 has 13 amino acids. J was trimmed by 5 bases and V by 5 bases; bases with no gene match: 5. Germline assignment: CDR1 SGHTA and CDR2 FQGNSA. The genes are TRBV7-2 and TRBJ2-7; TRBD1 matches at 8 bases. This clonotype originated in a human donor in good health. CDR3 loop: CASSTYRGNEQYF. In DNA form, the CDR3 reads TGTGCCAGCAGCACTTACAGGGGGAACGAGCAGTACTTC.